This is a list of T cell receptor beta chains from one sample in a study of blood T cell repertoires in COVID-19. Produced via immunoSEQ multiplex PCR; TCRdb's table is partial and in-frame only. The sample contains around 71,000 clones, around 80% of which appear only once. The sample comprised peripheral blood. Receptor source: a woman older than 75 with active or convalescent COVID-19. CDR3s include the opening cysteine and the closing phenylalanine or tryptophan. Each record gives: V gene, D gene, J gene, clone size, CDR3 DNA, CDR3 protein. A D gene is named only where the DNA matches it firmly. Not all rows give a size; the values are once, few, many and, for expanded clones, a class.

V gene: TRBV10-2
D gene: TRBD2
J gene: TRBJ2-7
clone size: once
CDR3 DNA: TGCGCCAGCAATAGAGCCGGGACTAGCGGGGGGATAACCTACGAGCAGTACTTC
CDR3 protein: CASNRAGTSGGITYEQYF

V gene: TRBV7-9
D gene: -
J gene: TRBJ1-2
clone size: -
CDR3 DNA: TGTGCCAGCAGCTTCCGTCCAGGATTTGCTAACTATGGCTACACCTTC
CDR3 protein: CASSFRPGFANYGYTF

V gene: TRBV13
D gene: TRBD2
J gene: TRBJ2-3
clone size: -
CDR3 DNA: TGTGCCAGCAGCTCGGGACTAGCGGGGGGAGATACGCAGTATTTT
CDR3 protein: CASSSGLAGGDTQYF

V gene: TRBV5-1
D gene: TRBD1
J gene: TRBJ1-4
clone size: -
CDR3 DNA: TGCGCCAGCAGCCCCGGGACAGGGGGCGAAAAACTGTTTTTT
CDR3 protein: CASSPGTGGEKLFF

V gene: TRBV3-1/TRBV3-2
D gene: -
J gene: TRBJ2-3
clone size: -
CDR3 DNA: TGTGCCAGCAGCCAAGTTTACACAGATACGCAGTATTTT
CDR3 protein: CASSQVYTDTQYF

V gene: TRBV5-1
D gene: -
J gene: TRBJ2-1
clone size: -
CDR3 DNA: TGCGCCAGCAGCTTGCCCCAGGGGAATGAGCAGTTCTTC
CDR3 protein: CASSLPQGNEQFF

V gene: TRBV15
D gene: -
J gene: TRBJ2-4
clone size: -
CDR3 DNA: TGTGCCACCAGCAGAGATCGGGGACTAGCCAAAAACATTCAGTACTTC
CDR3 protein: CATSRDRGLAKNIQYF

V gene: TRBV9
D gene: TRBD2
J gene: TRBJ2-5
clone size: -
CDR3 DNA: TGTGCCAGCAGCGTACAAGGCGGGGGGCTGGGAGAGACCCAGTACTTC
CDR3 protein: CASSVQGGGLGETQYF

V gene: TRBV5-4
D gene: -
J gene: TRBJ1-1
clone size: -
CDR3 DNA: TGTGCCAGCAGCGGAGCCGGACGGGAAACTGAAGCTTTCTTT
CDR3 protein: CASSGAGRETEAFF

V gene: TRBV5-4
D gene: TRBD1
J gene: TRBJ1-5
clone size: -
CDR3 DNA: TGTGCCAGCAGCTTCGGGACAGGGATACCCCATAGCAATCAGCCCCAGCATTTT
CDR3 protein: CASSFGTGIPHSNQPQHF

V gene: TRBV4-3
D gene: -
J gene: TRBJ2-7
clone size: -
CDR3 DNA: TGCGCCAGCAGCCAAGATAGCGGCAGGTCCTACGAGCAGTACTTC
CDR3 protein: CASSQDSGRSYEQYF

V gene: TRBV30
D gene: -
J gene: TRBJ2-1
clone size: -
CDR3 DNA: TGTGCCTGTCTCTCCGGAGGGCAACCGTTCTTC
CDR3 protein: CACLSGGQPFF

V gene: TRBV27
D gene: -
J gene: TRBJ1-2
clone size: -
CDR3 DNA: TGTGCCAGCAGTTTAGGGGGGGCGGGGAGCTACACCTTC
CDR3 protein: CASSLGGAGSYTF

V gene: TRBV7-8
D gene: TRBD2
J gene: TRBJ2-1
clone size: -
CDR3 DNA: TGTGCCAGCAGGCCAGGGAGGGGTCCCTACAATGAGCAGTTCTTC
CDR3 protein: CASRPGRGPYNEQFF

V gene: TRBV5-8
D gene: -
J gene: TRBJ2-3
clone size: -
CDR3 DNA: TGTGCCAGCAGCCTAAGGACAGCTAGCACAGATACGCAGTATTTT
CDR3 protein: CASSLRTASTDTQYF

V gene: TRBV7-9
D gene: -
J gene: TRBJ1-3
clone size: -
CDR3 DNA: TGTGCCAGCAGCTATTTAACTGGGAGCTCTGGAAACACCATATATTTT
CDR3 protein: CASSYLTGSSGNTIYF

V gene: TRBV28
D gene: -
J gene: TRBJ1-1
clone size: -
CDR3 DNA: TGTGCCAGCAAGTCGGGACTGGCTCAGTCGGCTTTCTTT
CDR3 protein: CASKSGLAQSAFF

V gene: TRBV24-1
D gene: -
J gene: TRBJ2-7
clone size: -
CDR3 DNA: TGTGCCACCAGTGATTTGACACAGGTAAATTACGAGCAGTACTTC
CDR3 protein: CATSDLTQVNYEQYF

V gene: TRBV4-1
D gene: -
J gene: TRBJ2-5
clone size: -
CDR3 DNA: TGCGCCAGCAGCCAAGATCTGAGCCTGAAAGAGACCCAGTACTTC
CDR3 protein: CASSQDLSLKETQYF

V gene: TRBV5-6
D gene: -
J gene: TRBJ2-5
clone size: -
CDR3 DNA: TGTGCCAGCAGCACACGATCAAGATCCCAAGAGACCCAGTACTTC
CDR3 protein: CASSTRSRSQETQYF

V gene: TRBV19
D gene: -
J gene: TRBJ1-1
clone size: few
CDR3 DNA: TGTGCCAGTAGTATCCAGATCATGAACACTGAAGCTTTCTTT
CDR3 protein: CASSIQIMNTEAFF

V gene: TRBV9
D gene: TRBD2
J gene: TRBJ2-2
clone size: -
CDR3 DNA: TGTGCCAGCAGTCGCGCGGGGGGCGCATACACCGGGGAGCTGTTTTTT
CDR3 protein: CASSRAGGAYTGELFF

V gene: TRBV29-1
D gene: TRBD2
J gene: TRBJ2-2
clone size: once
CDR3 DNA: TGCAGCGCCAAACGGTCTAGCGGGGGGGACACCGGGGAGCTGTTTTTT
CDR3 protein: CSAKRSSGGDTGELFF

V gene: TRBV6-5
D gene: TRBD1
J gene: TRBJ2-7
clone size: -
CDR3 DNA: TGTGCCAGCATGTTAGTCAGGGGGATCTACGAGCAGTACTTC
CDR3 protein: CASMLVRGIYEQYF

V gene: TRBV29-1
D gene: -
J gene: TRBJ2-7
clone size: -
CDR3 DNA: TGCAGCGTACAAAAAGGAAACAGGTTAACCTACGAGCAGTACTTC
CDR3 protein: CSVQKGNRLTYEQYF

V gene: TRBV14
D gene: TRBD2
J gene: TRBJ2-5
clone size: -
CDR3 DNA: TGTGCCAGCAGCCCCATACTAGCGGGGGGACAGACCCAGTACTTC
CDR3 protein: CASSPILAGGQTQYF

V gene: TRBV29-1
D gene: -
J gene: TRBJ2-7
clone size: -
CDR3 DNA: TGCAGCGGCGGGGACAGCCCCTACGAGCAGTACTTC
CDR3 protein: CSGGDSPYEQYF

V gene: TRBV6-4
D gene: TRBD2
J gene: TRBJ2-3
clone size: -
CDR3 DNA: TGTGCCAGCAGTCTAGGACTAGCAGATACGCAGTATTTT
CDR3 protein: CASSLGLADTQYF

V gene: TRBV7-2
D gene: TRBD1
J gene: TRBJ2-6
clone size: once
CDR3 DNA: TGTGCCAGCAGCTTAACAACAGGGGATGGGGCCAACGTCCTGACTTTC
CDR3 protein: CASSLTTGDGANVLTF

V gene: TRBV11-2
D gene: TRBD1
J gene: TRBJ1-6
clone size: -
CDR3 DNA: TGTGCCAGCAGCTTAGGCAGGGGGCAGAATTCACCCCTCCACTTT
CDR3 protein: CASSLGRGQNSPLHF

V gene: TRBV5-1
D gene: TRBD1
J gene: TRBJ1-2
clone size: -
CDR3 DNA: TGCGCCAGCAGCCCCACGGACAGGGAGGGTGGCTACACCTTC
CDR3 protein: CASSPTDREGGYTF

V gene: TRBV10-1
D gene: TRBD2
J gene: TRBJ2-1
clone size: -
CDR3 DNA: TGCGCCAGCAGTGAGGGCCTAGCGGGGGGCAATGAGCAGTTCTTC
CDR3 protein: CASSEGLAGGNEQFF

V gene: TRBV13
D gene: -
J gene: TRBJ2-1
clone size: few
CDR3 DNA: TGTGCCAGCAGCTTAGATCCGGGGTCCTACAATGAGCAGTTCTTC
CDR3 protein: CASSLDPGSYNEQFF

V gene: TRBV6-5
D gene: TRBD2
J gene: TRBJ2-1
clone size: many
CDR3 DNA: TGTGCCAGCAGTTTTGGAGCGGGGGGGCAGTATGAGCAGTTCTTC
CDR3 protein: CASSFGAGGQYEQFF

V gene: TRBV18
D gene: TRBD1
J gene: TRBJ1-5
clone size: once
CDR3 DNA: TGTGCCAGCTCACCAAGAACAGGGGACCAGCCCCAGCATTTT
CDR3 protein: CASSPRTGDQPQHF

V gene: TRBV7-2
D gene: -
J gene: TRBJ2-3
clone size: -
CDR3 DNA: TGTGCCAGCAGCTTACGGTCGACGGGGTGGGATACGCAGTATTTT
CDR3 protein: CASSLRSTGWDTQYF

V gene: TRBV2
D gene: TRBD1
J gene: TRBJ1-4
clone size: -
CDR3 DNA: TGTGCCAGCAGTGGACAGGGGATGGATGAAAAACTGTTTTTT
CDR3 protein: CASSGQGMDEKLFF

V gene: TRBV18
D gene: -
J gene: TRBJ1-1
clone size: -
CDR3 DNA: TGTGCCAGCTCACCAGCGGTTTTGAACACTGAAGCTTTCTTT
CDR3 protein: CASSPAVLNTEAFF

V gene: TRBV12-5
D gene: -
J gene: TRBJ1-4
clone size: -
CDR3 DNA: TGTGCTAGTGGTTTAGGGCAGGGGAATGAAAAACTGTTTTTT
CDR3 protein: CASGLGQGNEKLFF

V gene: TRBV2
D gene: -
J gene: TRBJ1-4
clone size: few
CDR3 DNA: TGTGCCAGCAGTGAAGCGCAGGGTGGAAAACTGTTTTTT
CDR3 protein: CASSEAQGGKLFF

V gene: TRBV20-1
D gene: -
J gene: TRBJ2-1
clone size: -
CDR3 DNA: TGCAGTGCTAGTCCCCCCCTAGGAGGGGGCGTAGTCAATGAGCAGTTCTTC
CDR3 protein: CSASPPLGGGVVNEQFF

V gene: TRBV2
D gene: TRBD1
J gene: TRBJ1-4
clone size: once
CDR3 DNA: TGTGCCAGCAGTGATTCGAGACAGGGGGATGAAAAACTGTTTTTT
CDR3 protein: CASSDSRQGDEKLFF

V gene: TRBV5-1
D gene: -
J gene: TRBJ1-3
clone size: -
CDR3 DNA: TGCGCCAGCCGCCGGGACTCGAGCTCTGGAAACACCATATATTTT
CDR3 protein: CASRRDSSSGNTIYF

V gene: TRBV7-6
D gene: TRBD1
J gene: TRBJ2-5
clone size: once
CDR3 DNA: TGTGCCAGCAGCGCGGACAGGGAGTTTTTGAGAGAGACCCAGTACTTC
CDR3 protein: CASSADREFLRETQYF

V gene: TRBV7-9
D gene: -
J gene: TRBJ1-1
clone size: -
CDR3 DNA: TGTGCCAGCAGCTCCGGGCTAGCTAACACTGAAGCTTTCTTT
CDR3 protein: CASSSGLANTEAFF

V gene: TRBV20-1
D gene: -
J gene: TRBJ1-2
clone size: -
CDR3 DNA: TGCAGTGCTAGGGCCAACTATGGCTACACCTTC
CDR3 protein: CSARANYGYTF

V gene: TRBV4-3
D gene: TRBD1
J gene: TRBJ2-7
clone size: -
CDR3 DNA: TGCGCCAGCAGCCAGGACTTCGGAGGGACAGGGGGAATATACGAGCAGTACTTC
CDR3 protein: CASSQDFGGTGGIYEQYF

V gene: TRBV7-2
D gene: TRBD2
J gene: TRBJ2-1
clone size: once
CDR3 DNA: TGTGCCAGCAGCCCCCAGACTAGCGGGCTCTACAATGAGCAGTTCTTC
CDR3 protein: CASSPQTSGLYNEQFF

V gene: TRBV5-1
D gene: TRBD2
J gene: TRBJ2-5
clone size: -
CDR3 DNA: TGCGCCAGCAGCTTGCGGGGCGGGGGGGAGACCCAGTACTTC
CDR3 protein: CASSLRGGGETQYF

V gene: TRBV19
D gene: -
J gene: TRBJ1-2
clone size: few
CDR3 DNA: TGTGCCAGTAGTCCCGGGGACAAGCTCTATGGCTACACCTTC
CDR3 protein: CASSPGDKLYGYTF

V gene: TRBV28
D gene: TRBD2
J gene: TRBJ2-2
clone size: -
CDR3 DNA: TGTGCCAGCAGCACGGGGGGGCAAGGAACCGGGGAGCTGTTTTTT
CDR3 protein: CASSTGGQGTGELFF

V gene: TRBV4-3
D gene: -
J gene: TRBJ2-1
clone size: medium-sized
CDR3 DNA: TGCGCCAGCAGCCAAGAACAGGGAGACGTCCTCGGCAATGAGCAGTTCTTC
CDR3 protein: CASSQEQGDVLGNEQFF

V gene: TRBV7-2
D gene: -
J gene: TRBJ1-1
clone size: -
CDR3 DNA: TGTGCCAGCAGCTTAGGACAGCACACTGAAGCTTTCTTT
CDR3 protein: CASSLGQHTEAFF

V gene: TRBV5-4
D gene: -
J gene: TRBJ2-5
clone size: -
CDR3 DNA: TGTGCCAGCAGCCTGGACAGCCAAGAGACCCAGTACTTC
CDR3 protein: CASSLDSQETQYF

V gene: TRBV30
D gene: -
J gene: TRBJ1-5
clone size: -
CDR3 DNA: TGTGCCTGGAGTGTCGGGAGCGTGGGCAATCAGCCCCAGCATTTT
CDR3 protein: CAWSVGSVGNQPQHF

V gene: TRBV4-3
D gene: -
J gene: TRBJ2-3
clone size: -
CDR3 DNA: TGCGCCAGCAGCGAAGTTCTCCAGGGCTTTGGCACAGATACGCAGTATTTT
CDR3 protein: CASSEVLQGFGTDTQYF

V gene: TRBV12-3/TRBV12-4
D gene: -
J gene: TRBJ1-4
clone size: once
CDR3 DNA: TGTGCCAGCAGTTTTCGTTATCAACTGTTTTTT
CDR3 protein: CASSFRYQLFF

V gene: TRBV5-4
D gene: -
J gene: TRBJ2-5
clone size: -
CDR3 DNA: TGTGCCAGCAGCTTAGGGGCCCCCCAAGAGACCCAGTACTTC
CDR3 protein: CASSLGAPQETQYF

V gene: TRBV4-1
D gene: -
J gene: TRBJ1-1
clone size: -
CDR3 DNA: TGCGCCAGCAGCCAAGATTGGGGGGTAAACACTGAAGCTTTCTTT
CDR3 protein: CASSQDWGVNTEAFF

V gene: TRBV27
D gene: -
J gene: TRBJ1-1
clone size: -
CDR3 DNA: TGTGCCAGCAGTTTATCGGGCAGGGGAGGGTTGACTGAAGCTTTCTTT
CDR3 protein: CASSLSGRGGLTEAFF